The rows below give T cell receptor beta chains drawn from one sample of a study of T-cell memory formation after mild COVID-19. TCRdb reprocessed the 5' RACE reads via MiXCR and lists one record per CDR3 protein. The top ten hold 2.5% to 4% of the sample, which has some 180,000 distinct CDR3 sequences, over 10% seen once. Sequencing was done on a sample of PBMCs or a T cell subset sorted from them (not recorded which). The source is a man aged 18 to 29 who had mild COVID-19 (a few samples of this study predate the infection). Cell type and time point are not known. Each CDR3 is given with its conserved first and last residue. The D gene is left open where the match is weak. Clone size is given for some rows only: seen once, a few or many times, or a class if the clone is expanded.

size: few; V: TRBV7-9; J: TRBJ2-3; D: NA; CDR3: CASSLGGATDTQYF; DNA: TGTGCCAGCAGCTTAGGCGGGGCCACAGATACGCAGTATTTT
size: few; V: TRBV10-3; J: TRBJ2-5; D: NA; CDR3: CACKSYLQETQYF; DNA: TGTGCCTGTAAGTCCTATCTCCAAGAGACCCAGTACTTC
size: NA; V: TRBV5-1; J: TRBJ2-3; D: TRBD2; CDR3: CASRAGGADTQYF; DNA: TGCGCCAGCAGAGCGGGGGGGGCAGATACGCAGTATTTT
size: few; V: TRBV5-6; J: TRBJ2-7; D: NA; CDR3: CASSLVGKGPYEQYF; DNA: TGTGCCAGCAGCTTGGTTGGTAAGGGCCCCTACGAGCAGTACTTC
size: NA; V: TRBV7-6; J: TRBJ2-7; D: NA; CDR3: CASRNTLAGGEQYF; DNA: TGTGCCAGCAGAAACACCCTAGCTGGGGGCGAGCAGTACTTC
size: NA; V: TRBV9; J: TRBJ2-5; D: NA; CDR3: CASSVVGNPQETQYF; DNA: TGTGCCAGCAGCGTAGTTGGGAACCCTCAAGAGACCCAGTACTTC
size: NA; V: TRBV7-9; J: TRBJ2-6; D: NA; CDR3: CASSLGQTGANVLTF; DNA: TGTGCCAGCAGCTTAGGCCAGACTGGGGCCAACGTCCTGACTTTC
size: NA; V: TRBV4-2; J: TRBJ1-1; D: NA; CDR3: CASSQDGQLNTEAFF; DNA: TGTGCCAGCAGCCAAGATGGGCAGCTGAACACTGAAGCTTTCTTT
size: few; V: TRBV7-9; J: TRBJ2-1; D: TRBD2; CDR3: CASSPRTSSGGASFF; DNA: TGTGCCAGCAGCCCCCGGACTAGTAGCGGGGGAGCGTCTTTCTTC
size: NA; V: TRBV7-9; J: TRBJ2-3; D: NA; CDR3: CASSTRGADTQYF; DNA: TGTGCCAGCAGCACCCGTGGCGCAGATACGCAGTATTTT
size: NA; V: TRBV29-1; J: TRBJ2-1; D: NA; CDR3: CSVGTAAYNEQFF; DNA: TGCAGCGTTGGAACAGCTGCCTACAATGAGCAGTTCTTC
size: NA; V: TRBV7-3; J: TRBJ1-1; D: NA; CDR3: CASSGGADTEAFF; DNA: TGTGCCAGTTCGGGGGGGGCTGACACTGAAGCTTTCTTT
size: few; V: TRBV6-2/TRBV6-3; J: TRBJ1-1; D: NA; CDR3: CAIWTEAFF; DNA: TGTGCCATCTGGACTGAAGCTTTCTTT
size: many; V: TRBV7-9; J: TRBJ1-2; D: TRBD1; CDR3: CASSLTGGGYTF; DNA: TGTGCCAGCAGCTTGACAGGGGGTGGCTACACCTTC
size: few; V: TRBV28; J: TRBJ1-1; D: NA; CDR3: CASSLPGRGGTEAFF; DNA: TGTGCCAGCAGTCTCCCCGGCAGGGGAGGGACTGAAGCTTTCTTT
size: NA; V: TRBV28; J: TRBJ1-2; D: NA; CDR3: CASSLPDYYGYTF; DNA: TGTGCCAGCAGTTTACCGGACTACTATGGCTACACCTTC
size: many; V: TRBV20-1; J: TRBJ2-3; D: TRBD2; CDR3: CSAILAGSTDTQYF; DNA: TGCAGTGCTATACTAGCGGGGTCGACAGATACGCAGTATTTT
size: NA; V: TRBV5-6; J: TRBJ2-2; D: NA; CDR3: CASSQRRAITGELFF; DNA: TGTGCCAGCAGCCAAAGGAGGGCGATCACCGGGGAGCTGTTTTTT
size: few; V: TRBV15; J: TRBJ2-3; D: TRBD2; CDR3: CATSRGTGAGGLDTQYF; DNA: TGTGCCACCAGCAGAGGGACCGGAGCGGGGGGTTTAGATACGCAGTATTTT
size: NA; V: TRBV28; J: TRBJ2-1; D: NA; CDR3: CASSPRGRPGENEQFF; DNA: TGTGCCAGCAGTCCGAGAGGGAGACCCGGGGAGAATGAGCAGTTCTTC
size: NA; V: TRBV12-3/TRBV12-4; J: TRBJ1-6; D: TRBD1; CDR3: CASSKGAGGFSPLHF; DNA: TGTGCCAGCAGCAAAGGGGCAGGGGGCTTTTCACCCCTCCACTTT
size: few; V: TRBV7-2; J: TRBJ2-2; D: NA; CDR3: CASSLVWGQAGELFF; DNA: TGTGCCAGCAGCTTAGTTTGGGGGCAAGCCGGGGAGCTGTTTTTT
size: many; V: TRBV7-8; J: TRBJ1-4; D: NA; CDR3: CASSAQGWGEKLFF; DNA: TGTGCCAGCAGCGCACAGGGCTGGGGTGAAAAACTGTTTTTT
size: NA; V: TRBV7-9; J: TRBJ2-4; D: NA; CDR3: CASSTYRDLTSLHNIQYF; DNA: TGTGCCAGCAGCACATACCGGGACCTAACATCCCTCCACAACATTCAGTACTTC
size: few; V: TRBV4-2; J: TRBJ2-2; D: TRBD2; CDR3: CASNTETSETGELFF; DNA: TGTGCCAGCAATACGGAGACTAGCGAAACCGGGGAGCTGTTTTTT
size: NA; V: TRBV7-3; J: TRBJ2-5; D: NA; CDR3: CASSRSREETQYF; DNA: TGTGCCAGCAGCAGGAGCCGAGAAGAGACCCAGTACTTC
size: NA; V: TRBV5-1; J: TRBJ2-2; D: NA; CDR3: CASSLLGPTSAGELFF; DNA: TGCGCCAGCAGCTTACTAGGACCCACGTCGGCAGGGGAGCTGTTTTTT
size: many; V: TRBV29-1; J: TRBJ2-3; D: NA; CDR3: CSAEMRLVPDTQYF; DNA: TGCAGCGCGGAAATGAGACTAGTCCCAGATACGCAGTATTTT
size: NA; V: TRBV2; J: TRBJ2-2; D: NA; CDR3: CASSNRVGGELFF; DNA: TGTGCCAGCAGCAACAGGGTTGGCGGGGAGCTGTTTTTT
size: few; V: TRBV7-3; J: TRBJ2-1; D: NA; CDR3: CASSLMIGGHNEQFF; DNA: TGTGCCAGCAGCTTAATGATCGGGGGGCACAATGAGCAGTTCTTC
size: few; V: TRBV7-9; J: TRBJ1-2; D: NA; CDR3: CASSTRLNYGYTF; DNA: TGTGCCAGCAGCACTAGGCTTAACTATGGCTACACCTTC
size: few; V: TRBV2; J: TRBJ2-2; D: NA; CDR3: CASSDRAGELFF; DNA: TGTGCCAGCAGTGACAGGGCCGGGGAGCTGTTTTTT
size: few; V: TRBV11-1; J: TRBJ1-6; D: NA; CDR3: CASAPGTNSPLHF; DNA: TGTGCCAGCGCCCCAGGGACTAATTCACCCCTCCACTTT
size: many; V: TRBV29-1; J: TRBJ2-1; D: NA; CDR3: CSVEGYLARGSYNEQFF; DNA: TGCAGCGTTGAAGGCTATCTCGCGAGGGGCTCCTACAATGAGCAGTTCTTC
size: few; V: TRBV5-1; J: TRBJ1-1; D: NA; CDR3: CASSLIDPNTEAFF; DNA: TGCGCCAGCAGCTTGATTGACCCGAACACTGAAGCTTTCTTT
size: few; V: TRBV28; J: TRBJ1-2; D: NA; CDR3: CASSNRQGGYTF; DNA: TGTGCCAGCAGTAATAGACAAGGGGGCTACACCTTC
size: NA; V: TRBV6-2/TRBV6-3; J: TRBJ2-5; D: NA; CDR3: CASSYSTDVRWGQETQYF; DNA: TGTGCCAGCAGTTACTCGACCGACGTCCGGTGGGGGCAAGAGACCCAGTACTTC
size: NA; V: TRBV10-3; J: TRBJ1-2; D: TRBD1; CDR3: CAISGGTGYGYTF; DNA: TGTGCCATCTCTGGGGGGACAGGGTATGGCTACACCTTC
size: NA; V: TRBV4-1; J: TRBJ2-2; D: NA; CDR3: CASSHGIGQRVGELFF; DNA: TGCGCCAGCAGCCACGGGATCGGACAGCGCGTCGGGGAGCTGTTTTTT
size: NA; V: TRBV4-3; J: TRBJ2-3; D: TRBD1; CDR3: CASSQRDRGRLTDTQYF; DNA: TGCGCCAGCAGCCAGAGGGACAGGGGGCGCTTGACAGATACGCAGTATTTT
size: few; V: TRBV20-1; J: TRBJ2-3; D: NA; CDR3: CSARPGGFTDTQYF; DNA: TGCAGTGCTAGACCGGGGGGCTTCACAGATACGCAGTATTTT
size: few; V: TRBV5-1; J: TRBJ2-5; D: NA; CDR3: CASSLAQGGGETQYF; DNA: TGCGCCAGCAGCTTGGCCCAGGGAGGAGGAGAGACCCAGTACTTC
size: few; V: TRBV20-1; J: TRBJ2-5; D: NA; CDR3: CSASRGGVFETQYF; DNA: TGCAGTGCTAGCCGAGGGGGAGTTTTCGAGACCCAGTACTTC